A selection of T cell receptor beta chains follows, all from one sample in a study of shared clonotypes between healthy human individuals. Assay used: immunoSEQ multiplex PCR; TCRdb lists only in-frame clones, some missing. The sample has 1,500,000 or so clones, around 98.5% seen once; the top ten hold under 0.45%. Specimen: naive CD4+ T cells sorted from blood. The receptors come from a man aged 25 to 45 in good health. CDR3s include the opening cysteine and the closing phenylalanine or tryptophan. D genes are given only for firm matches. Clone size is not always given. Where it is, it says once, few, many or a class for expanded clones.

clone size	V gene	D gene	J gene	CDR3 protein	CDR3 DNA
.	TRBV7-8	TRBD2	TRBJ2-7	CASSLYTVPTGGRYEQYF	TGTGCCAGCAGCTTATATACTGTCCCAACGGGAGGCCGGTACGAGCAGTACTTC
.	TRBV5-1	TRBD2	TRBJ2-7	CASSSEAASGYYEQYF	TGCGCCAGCAGCAGCGAGGCGGCTAGCGGGTACTACGAGCAGTACTTC
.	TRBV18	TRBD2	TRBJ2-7	CASSQQRGASYEQYF	TGTGCCAGCTCGCAGCAGCGGGGGGCTAGCTACGAGCAGTACTTC
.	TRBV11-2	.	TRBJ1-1	CASSLYGYLTEAFF	TGTGCCAGCAGCTTATATGGCTATCTCACTGAAGCTTTCTTT
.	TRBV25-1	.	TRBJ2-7	CASKGLSYEQYF	TGTGCCAGCAAAGGACTCTCCTACGAGCAGTACTTC
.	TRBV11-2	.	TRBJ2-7	CASSSLTGTLNEQYF	TGTGCCAGCAGCTCGCTGACAGGGACTCTTAATGAGCAGTACTTC
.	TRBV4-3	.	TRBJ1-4	CASSQDWGRREKLFF	TGCGCCAGCAGCCAAGATTGGGGTCGGAGAGAAAAACTGTTTTTT
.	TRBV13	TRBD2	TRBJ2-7	CASSLGLAGGHEQYF	TGTGCCAGCAGCTTAGGACTAGCGGGAGGCCACGAGCAGTACTTC
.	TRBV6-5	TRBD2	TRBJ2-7	CASSRTSGAYEQYF	TGTGCCAGCAGTAGAACTAGCGGGGCTTACGAGCAGTACTTC
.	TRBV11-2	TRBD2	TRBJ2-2	CASSRSGDITGELFF	TGTGCCAGCAGCCGGAGCGGGGATATTACCGGGGAGCTGTTTTTT
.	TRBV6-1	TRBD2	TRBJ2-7	CASSEAPGGYEQYF	TGTGCCAGCAGTGAAGCCCCGGGAGGTTACGAGCAGTACTTC
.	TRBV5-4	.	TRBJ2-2	CASSLDVKVTGELFF	TGTGCCAGCAGCTTGGATGTTAAAGTAACCGGGGAGCTGTTTTTT
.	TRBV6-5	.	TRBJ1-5	CASSYSISNQPQHF	TGTGCCAGCAGTTACTCGATCAGCAATCAGCCCCAGCATTTT
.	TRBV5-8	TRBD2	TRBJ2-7	CASSFPGTSEYEQYF	TGTGCCAGCAGCTTCCCCGGGACTAGCGAGTACGAGCAGTACTTC
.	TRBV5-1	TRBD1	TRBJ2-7	CASSLHGQGNIYEQYF	TGCGCCAGCAGCTTGCACGGACAGGGCAATATCTACGAGCAGTACTTC
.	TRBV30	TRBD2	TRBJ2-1	CAWSVLAAYNEQFF	TGTGCCTGGAGTGTCCTAGCGGCGTACAATGAGCAGTTCTTC
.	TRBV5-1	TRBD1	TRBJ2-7	CASSSSPGTGFVEQYF	TGCGCCAGCAGCTCCTCTCCTGGGACAGGGTTTGTCGAGCAGTACTTC
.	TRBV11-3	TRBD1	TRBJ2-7	CASSPGTVGTYEQYF	TGTGCCAGCAGCCCAGGGACAGTGGGTACCTACGAGCAGTACTTC
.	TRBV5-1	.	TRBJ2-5	CASSLDSSETQYF	TGCGCCAGCAGCTTAGATAGTTCAGAGACCCAGTACTTC
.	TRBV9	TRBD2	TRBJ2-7	CASSVTGLRSYEQYF	TGTGCCAGCAGCGTTACGGGACTACGATCCTACGAGCAGTACTTC
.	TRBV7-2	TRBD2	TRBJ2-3	CASSLLAGSPTDTQYF	TGTGCCAGCAGCCTTCTAGCGGGTTCGCCCACAGATACGCAGTATTTT
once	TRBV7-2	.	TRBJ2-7	CASSSHPYEQYF	TGTGCCAGCAGCTCCCACCCCTACGAGCAGTACTTC
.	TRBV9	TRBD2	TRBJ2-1	CASSEGTSGEQFF	TGTGCCAGCAGCGAGGGGACTAGCGGCGAGCAGTTCTTC
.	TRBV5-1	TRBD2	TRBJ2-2	CASSWAGSGAGELFF	TGCGCCAGCAGCTGGGCCGGCAGCGGGGCCGGGGAGCTGTTTTTT
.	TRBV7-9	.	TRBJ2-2	CASSLWDHNILGELFF	TGTGCCAGCAGCTTATGGGACCACAATATCCTCGGGGAGCTGTTTTTT
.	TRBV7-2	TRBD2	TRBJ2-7	CASSLVPSGKSYEQYF	TGTGCCAGCAGCTTAGTACCTAGCGGGAAGTCCTACGAGCAGTACTTC
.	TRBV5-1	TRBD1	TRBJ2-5	CASSLVGLRQGQETQYF	TGCGCCAGCAGCTTGGTGGGGTTGAGACAGGGCCAAGAGACCCAGTACTTC
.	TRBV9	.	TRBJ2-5	CASSVAPGAQETQYF	TGTGCCAGCAGCGTAGCCCCCGGGGCACAAGAGACCCAGTACTTC
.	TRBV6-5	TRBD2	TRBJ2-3	CASSYTKAGVRDTQYF	TGTGCCAGCAGTTATACAAAAGCGGGAGTAAGAGATACGCAGTATTTT
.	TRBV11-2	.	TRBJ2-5	CASSSTSWGSRGQETQYF	TGTGCCAGCAGCTCAACCTCTTGGGGTTCTCGGGGCCAAGAGACCCAGTACTTC
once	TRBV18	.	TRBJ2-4	CASSLREGENIQYF	TGTGCCAGCTCACTTAGGGAAGGGGAAAACATTCAGTACTTC
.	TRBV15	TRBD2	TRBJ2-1	CATSSGLAAYNEQFF	TGTGCCACCAGCTCCGGACTAGCGGCTTACAATGAGCAGTTCTTC